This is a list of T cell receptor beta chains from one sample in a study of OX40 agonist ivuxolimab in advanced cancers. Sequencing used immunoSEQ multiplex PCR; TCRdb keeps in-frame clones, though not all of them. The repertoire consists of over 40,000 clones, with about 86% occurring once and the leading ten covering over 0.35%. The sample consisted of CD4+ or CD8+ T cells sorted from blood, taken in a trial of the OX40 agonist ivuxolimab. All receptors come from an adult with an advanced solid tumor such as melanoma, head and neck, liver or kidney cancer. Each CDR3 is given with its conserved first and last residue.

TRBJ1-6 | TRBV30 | CAWSVNGGHNSPLHF
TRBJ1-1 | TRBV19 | CASRLGGGILNTEAFF
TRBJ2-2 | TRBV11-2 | CASSWTEDTGELFF
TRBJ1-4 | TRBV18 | CASSPGAQQTEKLFF
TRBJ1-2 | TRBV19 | CASSKDTGYRNYGYTF
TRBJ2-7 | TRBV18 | CASSPDHIDRLFSYEQYF
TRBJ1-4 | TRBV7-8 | CASSYPAGARTNEKLFF
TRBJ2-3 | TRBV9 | CASSVRGGNTDTQYF
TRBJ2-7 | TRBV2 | CATATGTYSYEQYF
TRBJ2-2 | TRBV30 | CAWSVEYRLAGAANTGELFF
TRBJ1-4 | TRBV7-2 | CASSYALGNEKLFF
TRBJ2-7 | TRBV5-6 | CASSLQGNDEQYF
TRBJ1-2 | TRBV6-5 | CASSYNRGDGYTF
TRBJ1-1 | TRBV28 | CASSLEEGTRTEAFF
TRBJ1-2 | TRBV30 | CAWSVHGTVFLTF
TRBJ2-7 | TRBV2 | CASRAGQLSSYEQYF
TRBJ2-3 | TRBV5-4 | CASSPVPGGETDTQYF
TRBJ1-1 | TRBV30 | CAWSAGQAGTEAFF
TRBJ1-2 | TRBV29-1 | CSVPEGYTF
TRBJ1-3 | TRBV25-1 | CASSPGGSGNTIYF
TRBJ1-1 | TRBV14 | CASSQQGDTEAFF
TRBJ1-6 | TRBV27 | CASSLSGDRARSPLHF
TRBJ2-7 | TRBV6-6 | CASSYIPAGGYEQYF
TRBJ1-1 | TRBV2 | CASSEVWAAGGAFF
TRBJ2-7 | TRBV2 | CASSDPRFPSEQYF